This TCR beta chain was retrieved from a study of T cells in Graves' hyperthyroidism and ophthalmopathy. Many counts were recorded for this clonotype. Amplification targeted TCR beta CDR3 regions from RNA transcripts. HTBI primers were the set used in a first-round RT-PCR of the TCR CDR3. TCRdb re-derived calls from the multiplex PCR reads in MiXCR, one entry per CDR3 protein. The sample carries about 400,000 distinct CDR3 sequences, approximately 15% recorded once. Germline assignment: CDR1 MDHEN and CDR2 SYDVKM. Trimming pared 8 bases from V and 2 bases from J, leaving 16 bases between. The CDR3 is 14 residues long.

This chain uses TRBV28 with TRBJ2-7; D possibly corresponds to TRBD2 (6 bases). The source material was blood. This sequence was found in a woman in her twenties or thirties with Graves' hyperthyroidism. DNA of the CDR3: TGTGCCAGCGGGGGTTGGTCGGGGGCCTACGAGCAGTACTTC. Its translation: CASGGWSGAYEQYF. Supplemented by reference TRBV28 and TRBJ2-7, the full variable domain reads DVKVTQSSRYLVKRTGEKVFLECVQDMDHENMFWYRQDPGLGLRLIYFSYDVKMKEKGDIPEGYSVSREKKERFSLILESASTNQTSMYLCASGGWSGAYEQYFGPGTRLTVT.